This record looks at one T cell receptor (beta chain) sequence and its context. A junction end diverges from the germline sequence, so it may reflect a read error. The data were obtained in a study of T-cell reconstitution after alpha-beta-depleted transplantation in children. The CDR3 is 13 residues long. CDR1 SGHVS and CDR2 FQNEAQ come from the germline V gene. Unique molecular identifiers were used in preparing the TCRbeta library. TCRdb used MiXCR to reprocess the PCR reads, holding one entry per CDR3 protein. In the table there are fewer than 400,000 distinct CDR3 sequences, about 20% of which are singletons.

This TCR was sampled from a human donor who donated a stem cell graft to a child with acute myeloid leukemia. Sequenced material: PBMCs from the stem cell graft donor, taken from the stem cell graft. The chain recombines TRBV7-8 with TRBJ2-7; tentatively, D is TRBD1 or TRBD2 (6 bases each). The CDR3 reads CASRLGGTYEQYF. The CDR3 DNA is TGTGCCAGCAGGTTAGGGGGGACCTACGAGCAGTACTTC.